This paragraph reports one T cell receptor beta chain. This clone's antigen is unknown. No base qualities exist here, and no much larger clone lies one base off it. The data derive from a study of blood T cell repertoires in COVID-19 (TCRdb year 2020). About the full investigation: Samples covering the acute and convalescent phases of COVID-19 were provided by collaborators in the United States, Italy and Spain. HLA class I and class II types, where available, came from metadata supplied by the sample provider rather than from assay-based typing. Subjects who had been exposed to COVID-19, were actively infected with it, or had recovered from it provided the deeply sampled blood TCRbeta repertoires that made up the dataset. Samples came from the ongoing ImmuneRACE study (first 160 participants) plus 1,254 subjects from 6 global collaborators. The material from the prospective study consisted of cDNA or gDNA derived from T cells, B-cell-depleted T cells, or PBMCs. The repertoires were made available in a free public database intended to serve as a resource for research on the immune response to SARS-CoV-2. The sample metadata nearly always contained a de-identified subject ID, COVID-19 status, age in years and sex. Here is what the overall study found, with its caveats: Clinical and demographic metadata were provided uncurated, with the amount varying by source and participant.

CDR1 and CDR2 are read off the germline V gene as KGHDR and SFDVKD. V ends up 3 bases short and J 6 bases short, with an unmatched junction base count of 7. Reading from cysteine to phenylalanine, the CDR3 counts 16 amino acids. Of all the DNA, just the CDR3 is kept, 48 bases in frame from base 1. The immunoSEQ Assay, a bias-controlled multiplex PCR, was used to amplify TCRbeta CDR3 regions from genomic DNA. The authors processed their data as follows. The number of nucleated cells in each sample was estimated by amplification of reference gene primers within the assay. To quantify the absolute abundance of each unique TCRbeta CDR3 rearrangement, sequence reads were collapsed and filtered. For each sample, productive Simpson clonality was calculated by taking the square root of Simpson's diversity index across productive rearrangements. The source is immuneACCESS, and TCRdb retained only in-frame sequences with V and J called. Part of the clones is not carried over; for the studies checked, unresolved V genes explain less than half of this, and the remainder is unexplained. The V and J calls and clone size were taken over from that table, and D and trimming were inferred from the DNA. A total of 90,000 or so clones appear in this sample, under 90% of them only once. The ten largest clonotypes hold over 5% of the sample.

One collaborating source in Seattle enrolled patients during active infection and followed them longitudinally through the course of disease. The collaborating institutions used their own protocols to collect whole blood in K2EDTA tubes. For TCRbeta analysis, collaborators shipped samples as frozen whole blood, isolated PBMCs, or DNA extracted from either of those sample types. The sequence derives from a man between 60 and 75 years old with COVID-19, enrolled during active disease. The specimen sequenced was peripheral blood. This receptor chain uses TRBV24-1 and TRBJ2-2, with 9 junctional bases fitting TRBD2. CDR3 region: CATSDTGLAIAGELFF. The DNA reads TGTGCCACCAGTGATACCGGACTAGCGATCGCCGGGGAGCTGTTTTTT.